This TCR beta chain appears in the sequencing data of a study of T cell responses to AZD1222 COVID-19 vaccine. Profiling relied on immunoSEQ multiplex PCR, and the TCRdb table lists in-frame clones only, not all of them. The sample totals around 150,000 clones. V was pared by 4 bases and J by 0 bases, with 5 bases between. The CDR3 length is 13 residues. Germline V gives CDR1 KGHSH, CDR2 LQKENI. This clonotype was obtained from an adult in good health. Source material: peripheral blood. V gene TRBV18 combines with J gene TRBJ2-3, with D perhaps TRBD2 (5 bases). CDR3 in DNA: TGTGCCAGCTCACGGACTAGCACAGATACGCAGTATTTT. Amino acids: CASSRTSTDTQYF.